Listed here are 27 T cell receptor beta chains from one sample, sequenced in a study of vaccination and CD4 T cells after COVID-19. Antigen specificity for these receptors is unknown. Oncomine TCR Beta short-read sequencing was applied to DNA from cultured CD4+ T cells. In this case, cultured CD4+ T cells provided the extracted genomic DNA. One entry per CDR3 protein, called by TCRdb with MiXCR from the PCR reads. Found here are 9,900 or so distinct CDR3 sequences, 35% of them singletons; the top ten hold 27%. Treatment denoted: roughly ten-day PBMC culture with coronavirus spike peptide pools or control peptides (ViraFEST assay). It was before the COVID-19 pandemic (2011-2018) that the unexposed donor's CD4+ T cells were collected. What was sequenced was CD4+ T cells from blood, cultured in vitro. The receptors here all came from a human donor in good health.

CDR3 sequence reads: CASSLGASGRSADTQYF. The CDR3 nucleotides are TGTGCCAGCAGTTTAGGGGCTAGCGGGAGATCCGCAGATACGCAGTATTTT. The chain recombines TRBV12-3 or TRBV12-4 with TRBJ2-3; 10 positions match TRBD2. The CDR3 runs to 17 residues. V lost 1 base and J lost 4; bases outside the gene matches: 8.

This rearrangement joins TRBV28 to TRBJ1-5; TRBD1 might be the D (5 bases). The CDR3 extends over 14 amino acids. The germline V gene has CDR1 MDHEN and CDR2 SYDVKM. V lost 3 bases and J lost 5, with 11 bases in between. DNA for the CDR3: TGTGCCAGCAGTTTTCCCGACAGATATCAGCCCCAGCATTTT. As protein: CASSFPDRYQPQHF.

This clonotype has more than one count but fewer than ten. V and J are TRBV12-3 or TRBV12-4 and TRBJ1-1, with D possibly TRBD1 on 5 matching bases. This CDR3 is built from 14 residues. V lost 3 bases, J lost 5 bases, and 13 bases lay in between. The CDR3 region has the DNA TGTGCCAGCAGTTTGGGGGTAGTAGAGACTGAAGCTTTCTTT. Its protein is CASSLGVVETEAFF.

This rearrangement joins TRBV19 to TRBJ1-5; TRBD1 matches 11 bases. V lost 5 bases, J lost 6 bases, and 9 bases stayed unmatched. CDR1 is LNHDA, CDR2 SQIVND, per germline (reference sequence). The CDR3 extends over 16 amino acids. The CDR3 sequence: CASSSGTGGLGQPQHF. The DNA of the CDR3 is TGTGCCAGTAGTTCGGGGACAGGGGGACTGGGTCAGCCCCAGCATTTT.

CDR3 protein: CASRYRQGRNGYEQYF. The CDR3 coding sequence is TGTGCCAGCAGATACCGACAGGGGCGTAACGGATACGAGCAGTACTTC. The chain couples TRBV6-2 or TRBV6-3 to TRBJ2-7; TRBD1 agrees at 8 bases. The V gene end was trimmed by 6 bases and the J gene end by 4 bases; junction bases not matched to a gene: 14. Per germline, CDR1 MNHEY and CDR2 SVGEGT. There are 16 residues in the CDR3.

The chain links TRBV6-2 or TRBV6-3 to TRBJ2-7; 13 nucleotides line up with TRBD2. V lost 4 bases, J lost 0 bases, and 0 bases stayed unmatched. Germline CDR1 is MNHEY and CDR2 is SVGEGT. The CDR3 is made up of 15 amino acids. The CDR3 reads CASSWTSGSSYEQYF. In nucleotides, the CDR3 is TGTGCCAGCAGTTGGACTAGCGGGAGCTCCTACGAGCAGTACTTC.

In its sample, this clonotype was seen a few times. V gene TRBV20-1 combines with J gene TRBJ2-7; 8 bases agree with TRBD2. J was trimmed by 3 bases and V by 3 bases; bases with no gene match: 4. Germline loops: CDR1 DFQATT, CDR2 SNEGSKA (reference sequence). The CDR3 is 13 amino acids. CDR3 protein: CSASGRAIYEQYF. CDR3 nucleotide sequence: TGCAGTGCTAGCGGGAGGGCCATCTACGAGCAGTACTTC.

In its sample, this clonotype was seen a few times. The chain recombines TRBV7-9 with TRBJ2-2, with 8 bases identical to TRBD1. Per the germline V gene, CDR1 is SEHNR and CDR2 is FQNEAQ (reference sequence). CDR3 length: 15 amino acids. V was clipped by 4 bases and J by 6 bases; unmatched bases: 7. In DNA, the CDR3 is TGTGCCAGCAGCTGGGGTCCAGGGGGCTCCGGGGAGCTGTTTTTT. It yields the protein CASSWGPGGSGELFF.

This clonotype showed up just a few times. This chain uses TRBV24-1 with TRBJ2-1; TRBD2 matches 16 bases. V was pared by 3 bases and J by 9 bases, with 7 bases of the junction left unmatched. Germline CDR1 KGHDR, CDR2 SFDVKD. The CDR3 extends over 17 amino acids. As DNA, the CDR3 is TGTGCCACCAGTGATCCAAAAGGGACTAGCGGGAGGGCTGAGCAGTTCTTC. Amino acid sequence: CATSDPKGTSGRAEQFF.

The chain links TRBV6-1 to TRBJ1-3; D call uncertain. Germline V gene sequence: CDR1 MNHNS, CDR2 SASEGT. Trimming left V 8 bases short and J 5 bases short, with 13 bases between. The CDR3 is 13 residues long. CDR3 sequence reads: CASSPDHRNTIYF. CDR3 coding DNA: TGTGCCAGCTCTCCGGACCACCGAAACACCATATATTTT.

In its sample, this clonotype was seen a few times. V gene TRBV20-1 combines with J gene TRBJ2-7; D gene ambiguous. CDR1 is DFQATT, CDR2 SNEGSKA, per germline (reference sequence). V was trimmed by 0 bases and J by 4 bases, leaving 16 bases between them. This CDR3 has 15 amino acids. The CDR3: CSAREPRGFLYEQYF. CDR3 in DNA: TGCAGTGCTAGAGAACCGCGAGGATTTCTTTACGAGCAGTACTTC.

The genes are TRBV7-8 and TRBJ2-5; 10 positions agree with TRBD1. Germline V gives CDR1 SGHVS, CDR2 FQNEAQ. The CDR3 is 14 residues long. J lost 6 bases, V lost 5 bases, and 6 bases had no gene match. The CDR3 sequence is CASSTRTGGKTQYF. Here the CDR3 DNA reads TGTGCCAGCAGCACCCGGACAGGGGGGAAGACCCAGTACTTC.

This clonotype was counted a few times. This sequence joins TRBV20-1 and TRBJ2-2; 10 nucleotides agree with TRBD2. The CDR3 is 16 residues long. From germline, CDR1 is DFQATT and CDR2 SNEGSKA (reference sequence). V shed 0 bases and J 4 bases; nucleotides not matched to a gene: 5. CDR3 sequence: CSARDRTSGATGELFF. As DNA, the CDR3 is TGCAGTGCTAGAGATCGAACTAGCGGGGCCACCGGGGAGCTGTTTTTT.

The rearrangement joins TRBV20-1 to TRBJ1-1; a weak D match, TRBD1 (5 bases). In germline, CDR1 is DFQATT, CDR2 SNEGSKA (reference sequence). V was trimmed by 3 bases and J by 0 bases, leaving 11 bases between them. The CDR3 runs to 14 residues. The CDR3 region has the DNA TGCAGTGCTAGTCAGGGCTCACTGAACACTGAAGCTTTCTTT. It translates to CSASQGSLNTEAFF.

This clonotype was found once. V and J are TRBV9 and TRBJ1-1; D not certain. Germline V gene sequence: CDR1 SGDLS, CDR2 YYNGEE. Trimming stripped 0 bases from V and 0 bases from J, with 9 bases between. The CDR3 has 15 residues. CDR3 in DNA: TGTGCCAGCAGCGTAGTTCCCGGGTTGAACACTGAAGCTTTCTTT. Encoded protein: CASSVVPGLNTEAFF.

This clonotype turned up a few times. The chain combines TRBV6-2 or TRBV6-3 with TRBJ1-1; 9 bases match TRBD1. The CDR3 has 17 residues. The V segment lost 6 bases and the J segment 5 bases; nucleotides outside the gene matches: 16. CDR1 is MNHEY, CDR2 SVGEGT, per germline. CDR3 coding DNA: TGTGCCAGCAGCCGTACTACAGGGGGCGTTGGGAAAACTGAAGCTTTCTTT. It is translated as CASSRTTGGVGKTEAFF.

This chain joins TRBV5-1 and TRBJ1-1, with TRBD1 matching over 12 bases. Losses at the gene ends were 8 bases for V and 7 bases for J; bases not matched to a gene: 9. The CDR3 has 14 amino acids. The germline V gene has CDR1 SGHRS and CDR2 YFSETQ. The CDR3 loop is CASSTGQGALEAFF. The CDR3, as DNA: TGCGCCAGTAGCACGGGACAGGGGGCGCTTGAAGCTTTCTTT.

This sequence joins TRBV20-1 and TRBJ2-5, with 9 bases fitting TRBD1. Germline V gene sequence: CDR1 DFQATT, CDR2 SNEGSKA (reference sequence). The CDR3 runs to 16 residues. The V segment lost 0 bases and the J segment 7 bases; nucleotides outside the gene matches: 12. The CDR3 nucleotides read TGCAGTGCTAGAGACCCAGTTCCGGGACAGGGAGGGACCCAGTACTTC. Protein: CSARDPVPGQGGTQYF.

The CDR3 sequence is CASSSPGGTDTQYF. Here the CDR3 DNA reads TGCGCCAGCAGCTCCCCTGGGGGCACAGATACGCAGTATTTT. The chain couples TRBV5-1 to TRBJ2-3; D is undetermined. Germline CDR1 is SGHRS and CDR2 is YFSETQ. The CDR3 spans 14 residues. The V end lost 3 bases, the J end lost 1 base, and 9 bases lay between the germline ends.

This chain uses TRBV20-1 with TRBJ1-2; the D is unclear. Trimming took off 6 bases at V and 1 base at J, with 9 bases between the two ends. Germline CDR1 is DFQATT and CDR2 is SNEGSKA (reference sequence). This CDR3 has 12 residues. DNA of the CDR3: TGCAGTGCCGACGCCGTTAACTATGGCTACACCTTC. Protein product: CSADAVNYGYTF.

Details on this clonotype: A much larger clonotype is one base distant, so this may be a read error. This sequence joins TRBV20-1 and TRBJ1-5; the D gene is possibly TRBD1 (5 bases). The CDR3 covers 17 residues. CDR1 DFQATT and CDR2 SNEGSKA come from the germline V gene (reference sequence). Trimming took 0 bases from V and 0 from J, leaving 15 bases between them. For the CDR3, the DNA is TGCAGTGCTAGAGATAACGTGGGGGGTTATAGCAATCAGCCCCAGCATTTT. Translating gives CSARDNVGGYSNQPQHF.

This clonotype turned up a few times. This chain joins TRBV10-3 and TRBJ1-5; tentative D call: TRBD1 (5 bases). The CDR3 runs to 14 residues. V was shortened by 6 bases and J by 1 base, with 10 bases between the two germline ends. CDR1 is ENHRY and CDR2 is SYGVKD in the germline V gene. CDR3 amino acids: CAISPDRSNQPQHF. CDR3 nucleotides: TGTGCCATCAGCCCAGACAGAAGCAATCAGCCCCAGCATTTT.

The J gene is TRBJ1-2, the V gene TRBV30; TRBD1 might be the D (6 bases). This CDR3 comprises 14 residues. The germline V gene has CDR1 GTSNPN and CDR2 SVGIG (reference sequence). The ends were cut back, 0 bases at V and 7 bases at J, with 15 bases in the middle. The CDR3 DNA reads TGTGCCTGGAGTGTCGGATCCAGGGGAGGTGGCTACACCTTC. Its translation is CAWSVGSRGGGYTF.

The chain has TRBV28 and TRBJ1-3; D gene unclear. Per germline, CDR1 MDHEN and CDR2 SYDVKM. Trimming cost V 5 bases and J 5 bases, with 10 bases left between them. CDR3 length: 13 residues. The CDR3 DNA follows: TGTGCCAGCAGTCCTTTTTTCCGAAACACCATATATTTT. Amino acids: CASSPFFRNTIYF.

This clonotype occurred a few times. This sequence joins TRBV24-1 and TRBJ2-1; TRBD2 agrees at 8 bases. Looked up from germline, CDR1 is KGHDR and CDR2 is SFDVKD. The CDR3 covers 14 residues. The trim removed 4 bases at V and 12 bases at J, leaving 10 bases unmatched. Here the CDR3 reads CATSDLGAGEAQFF. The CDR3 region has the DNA TGTGCCACCAGTGACCTAGGAGCGGGAGAGGCGCAGTTCTTC.

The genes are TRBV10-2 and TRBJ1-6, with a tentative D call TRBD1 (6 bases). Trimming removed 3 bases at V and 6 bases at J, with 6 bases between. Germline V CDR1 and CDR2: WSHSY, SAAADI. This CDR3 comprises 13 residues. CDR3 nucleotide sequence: TGCGCCAGCAGTGAACAGGGTAATTCACCCCTCCACTTT. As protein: CASSEQGNSPLHF.

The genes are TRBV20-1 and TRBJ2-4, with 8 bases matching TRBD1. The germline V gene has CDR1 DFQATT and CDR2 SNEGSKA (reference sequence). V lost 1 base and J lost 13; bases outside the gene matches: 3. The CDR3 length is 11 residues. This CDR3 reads CSARGGQAQYF. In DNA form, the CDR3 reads TGCAGTGCTAGAGGGGGACAGGCGCAGTACTTC.